Below are 22 T cell receptor beta chains sequenced from a single sample in a study of T cell changes during pregnancy in multiple sclerosis. Some clones are missing from TCRdb's copy, which holds only in-frame ones; the method was immunoSEQ multiplex PCR. The data contain fewer than 85,000 clones, 93% of them singletons. The input for sequencing was peripheral blood, taken in the second trimester of pregnancy. These receptors came from a female donor with multiple sclerosis, enrolled in a pregnancy study.

In its sample, this clone was seen once. The gene calls are TRBV6-5 and TRBJ1-5, with 11 bases lining up with TRBD1. Per the germline V gene, CDR1 is MNHEY and CDR2 is SVGAGI. Trimming cost V 2 bases and J 6 bases; bases outside gene matches: 0. The CDR3 extends over 14 amino acids. The CDR3 DNA reads TGTGCCAGCAGTTACGGGACAGGGGGTCAGCCCCAGCATTTT. This encodes CASSYGTGGQPQHF.

The table lists this clone with a count of one. V usage is TRBV5-1 and J usage is TRBJ2-1; weak D call: TRBD2 (5 bases). Trimming shortened V by 0 bases and J by 8 bases, and 18 bases separated the two germline ends. Germline V gives CDR1 SGHRS, CDR2 YFSETQ. The CDR3 has 16 amino acids. CDR3: CASSLGPAGIGHEQFF. The CDR3 DNA is TGCGCCAGCAGCTTGGGGCCCGCCGGGATTGGGCATGAGCAGTTCTTC.

This sequence joins TRBV7-9 and TRBJ2-5; a possible D gene is TRBD2 (6 bases). CDR1 is SEHNR and CDR2 is FQNEAQ in the germline V gene (reference sequence). V lost 2 bases to trimming and J lost 5 bases, with 12 bases between them. The CDR3 consists of 14 residues. The CDR3 here is CASSLRSGEETQYF. The CDR3 bases are TGTGCCAGCAGCTTACGGTCGGGGGAGGAGACCCAGTACTTC.

The chain links TRBV29-1 to TRBJ2-6; tentatively, D is TRBD2 (6 bases). Trimming stripped 3 bases from V and 2 bases from J, with 8 bases between. Germline CDR1 reads SQVTM; CDR2 reads ANQGSEA. The CDR3 sequence is 14 residues long. CDR3: CSVEGGAGANVLTF. Here the CDR3 DNA reads TGCAGCGTTGAGGGGGGTGCTGGGGCCAACGTCCTGACTTTC.

This chain connects TRBV6-1 to TRBJ2-1; 9 nucleotides align to TRBD2. The V segment lost 2 bases and the J segment 9 bases; nucleotides outside the gene matches: 11. The CDR3 extends over 16 amino acids. Germline values: CDR1 MNHNS, CDR2 SASEGT. DNA for the CDR3: TGTGCCAGCAGTGAATTGGAGCGGGGGGATTATAGTGAGCAGTTCTTC. This gives the protein CASSELERGDYSEQFF.

This sequence joins TRBV28 and TRBJ2-7; D might be TRBD2 (5 bases). The CDR3 spans 15 residues. Trimming left V 8 bases short and J 0 bases short, with 17 bases between. CDR1 is MDHEN and CDR2 is SYDVKM in the germline V gene. The CDR3, as DNA: TGTGCCAGCGAAGAGGGAAGTTTTTACTCCTACGAGCAGTACTTC. This encodes CASEEGSFYSYEQYF. The full variable domain, with the rest looked up from reference TRBV28 and TRBJ2-7, is DVKVTQSSRYLVKRTGEKVFLECVQDMDHENMFWYRQDPGLGLRLIYFSYDVKMKEKGDIPEGYSVSREKKERFSLILESASTNQTSMYLCASEEGSFYSYEQYFGPGTRLTVT.

Comments on this clone: The same CDR3 is also encoded by other DNA sequences in this sample. The chain joins TRBV27 to TRBJ1-1; D ambiguous. CDR1 is MNHEY, CDR2 SMNVEV, per germline (reference sequence). The length of the CDR3 is 14 residues. V was cut by 2 bases and J by 4 bases, with 11 bases left in between. CDR3 residues: CASSLGSGGTEAFF. The CDR3 DNA reads TGTGCCAGCAGTTTAGGCAGCGGTGGCACTGAAGCTTTCTTT.

The chain employs TRBV6-1 and TRBJ2-7, with a weak D call TRBD2 (5 bases). Per germline, CDR1 MNHNS and CDR2 SASEGT. CDR3 length equals 13 residues. Trimming removed 6 bases from V and 0 bases from J, with 9 bases in between. This chain's CDR3 is CASSIGLSYEQYF. The DNA for the CDR3 is TGTGCCAGCAGCATTGGACTCTCCTACGAGCAGTACTTC.

The chain joins TRBV10-3 to TRBJ1-1; 7 bases agree with TRBD1. From germline, CDR1 is ENHRY and CDR2 SYGVKD. The CDR3 is 12 amino acids. V gave up 5 bases and J gave up 3 bases; unmatched junction bases: 0. The CDR3 loop reads CAISTGDTEAFF. For the CDR3, the DNA is TGTGCCATCAGTACAGGGGACACTGAAGCTTTCTTT.

The chain has TRBV29-1 and TRBJ1-1; D is possibly TRBD1 (6 bases). The CDR3 has 15 residues. Trimming took off 6 bases at V and 2 bases at J, with 19 bases between the two ends. Germline values: CDR1 SQVTM, CDR2 ANQGSEA. The CDR3 here is CSVASGTLVNTEAFF. DNA for the CDR3: TGCAGCGTGGCGTCCGGGACACTCGTTAACACTGAAGCTTTCTTT.

The chain links TRBV9 to TRBJ2-1; 15 bases align to TRBD2. This CDR3 is 19 amino acids long. Germline CDR1 SGDLS, CDR2 YYNGEE. J was trimmed by 0 bases and V by 3 bases; bases with no gene match: 7. The CDR3 DNA is TGTGCCAGCAGCGGAGGGACTAGCGGGGGGCCAAGCTCCTACAATGAGCAGTTCTTC. Translation: CASSGGTSGGPSSYNEQFF.

The CDR3 sequence: CASSPGGGGGYTF. DNA of the CDR3: TGTGCCAGCAGCCCCGGGGGGGGAGGAGGCTACACCTTC. V is TRBV7-2 and J is TRBJ1-2; TRBD1 is a possible D gene (5 bases). CDR3 length equals 13 residues. V lost 5 bases and J 8 bases, leaving 15 bases between the germline ends. Germline CDR1 is SGHTA and CDR2 is FQGNSA.

V gene TRBV6-6 combines with J gene TRBJ2-2, with 9 bases lining up with TRBD2. The ends lost 5 bases at V and 4 bases at J; junction bases unmatched: 5. Germline assignment: CDR1 MNHNY and CDR2 SVGAGI (reference sequence). CDR3 length: 15 residues. The CDR3 spells CASSPRLAVTGELFF. The CDR3 DNA reads TGTGCCAGCAGTCCTAGACTAGCGGTCACCGGGGAGCTGTTTTTT.

This chain uses TRBV2 with TRBJ2-7, with a tentative D call TRBD1 (5 bases). Trimming removed 5 bases from V and 0 bases from J, with 14 bases in between. In germline, CDR1 is SNHLY, CDR2 FYNNEI. This CDR3 contains 15 residues. DNA of the CDR3: TGTGCCAGCAGTCCCGCCAGGGCAAGCTCCTACGAGCAGTACTTC. This encodes CASSPARASSYEQYF.

The chain couples TRBV13 to TRBJ2-2, with 12 bases that match TRBD2. The ends lost 4 bases at V and 1 base at J; junction bases unmatched: 1. Germline-derived CDR1 and CDR2 are PRHDT and FYEKMQ (reference sequence). The CDR3 has 16 amino acids. The CDR3 protein is CASSSGLAGNTGELFF. In DNA form, the CDR3 reads TGTGCCAGCAGCTCGGGACTAGCGGGGAACACCGGGGAGCTGTTTTTT.

This clone turned up a few times. This sequence joins TRBV25-1 and TRBJ1-2, with D perhaps matching TRBD1 (6 bases). Germline values: CDR1 MGHDK, CDR2 SYGVNS. V lost 2 bases and J 8 bases, leaving 12 bases between the germline ends. The CDR3 consists of 13 residues. DNA for the CDR3: TGTGCCAGCAGTGAAACAGGGTATGAGGGCTACACCTTC. This gives the protein CASSETGYEGYTF.

The rearrangement joins TRBV11-2 to TRBJ2-5; TRBD2 aligns across 7 bases. V trimming: 6 bases; J trimming: 5 bases; junction bases outside the gene matches: 9. The germline CDR1 and CDR2 sequences are SGHAT and FQNNGV. This CDR3 is 14 amino acids long. The CDR3 region is CASRILRGNETQYF. The CDR3 DNA sequence: TGTGCCAGCAGGATTCTGCGGGGGAATGAGACCCAGTACTTC.

Remarks on this clone: Mismatch with germline at one junction end may stem from a read error. The chain employs TRBV19 and TRBJ1-5, with TRBD1 matching over 7 bases. This CDR3 contains 14 residues. The germline CDR1 and CDR2 sequences are LNHDA and SQIVND (reference sequence). CDR3 in DNA: TGTGCCAATAGTATGACCGCAGGGGGACAGCCCCAGCATTTT. Amino acids: CANSMTAGGQPQHF.

This clone was observed once. The chain joins TRBV5-1 to TRBJ1-1; 7 bases match TRBD1. The length of the CDR3 is 15 residues. With V trimmed by 5 bases and J by 1 base, 8 bases remained unmatched. The germline gives CDR1 SGHRS, CDR2 YFSETQ. CDR3 bases: TGCGCCAGCAGTCACGGCAACAGGGGGAACACTGAAGCTTTCTTT. The encoded protein is CASSHGNRGNTEAFF.

The chain joins TRBV2 to TRBJ2-1; TRBD1 might be the D (5 bases). CDR3 length: 14 residues. Trimming left V 6 bases short and J 4 bases short, with 13 bases between. The V gene's germline CDR1 is SNHLY and CDR2 FYNNEI. The CDR3: CASRTESPYNEQFF. The CDR3 nucleotides read TGTGCCAGCAGGACAGAGTCCCCGTACAATGAGCAGTTCTTC.

The genes are TRBV9 and TRBJ2-1; TRBD2 agrees at 11 bases. The V gene end was trimmed by 0 bases and the J gene end by 9 bases; junction bases not matched to a gene: 8. The CDR3 covers 16 residues. CDR1 is SGDLS, CDR2 YYNGEE, per germline. CDR3 loop: CASSVELAGGPVEQFF. The DNA of the CDR3 is TGTGCCAGCAGCGTAGAGTTAGCGGGGGGGCCGGTTGAGCAGTTCTTC.

The CDR3 loop is CASSPGTSGGFGNEQFF. The CDR3 coding sequence is TGTGCCAGCAGCCCCGGGACTAGCGGGGGGTTTGGCAATGAGCAGTTCTTC. This sequence joins TRBV7-8 and TRBJ2-1; TRBD2 agrees at 15 bases. Per germline, CDR1 SGHVS and CDR2 FQNEAQ. The trim removed 5 bases at V and 6 bases at J, leaving 8 bases unmatched. The CDR3 spans 17 residues.